The clone carrying this T cell receptor beta chain was observed a single time. Germline V gene data show CDR1 as MDHEN and CDR2 as SYDVKM. There are 13 residues in the CDR3. This sample was included in a study of shared clonotypes between healthy human individuals. In the sorted-subset replicate PCRs, roughly 210 ng DNA, tens of thousands of T cell genomes, was used. Profiled with immunoSEQ multiplex PCR; TCRdb holds only in-frame clones, not every one. The sample has some 500,000 clones, more than 95% seen once. Among the donors, all were Caucasian adults who lived in Nashville, Tennessee. This chain links TRBV28 with TRBJ2-5; D is ambiguous. The DNA end lines up better with TRBJ2-7; the J call may be wrong. Sequenced sample: naive CD4+ T cells sorted from blood. Subset specified: CD45RA+ positively selected. This clonotype was sampled from a woman under 40 in good health. The CDR3 coding sequence is TGTGCCAGCAGTTTGGTCGGAACCTACGAGCAGTACTTC. This sequence encodes CASSLVGTYEQYF.